The entry that follows covers one TCR beta chain sequence. Its target is unknown. V dropped 4 bases and J dropped 0; count of bases not matched to a gene: 3. The CDR3 loop spans 15 amino acids. In germline, CDR1 is ENHRY, CDR2 SYGVKD. A multiplex PCR was run with 60 Vbeta primers and 13 Jbeta primers. Generated by immunoSEQ multiplex PCR, the TCRdb table keeps only in-frame clones and is missing some. This table holds just over 150,000 clones, about 79% found once. The data are from a study of cytomegalovirus exposure and HLA in healthy donors. Study-level findings and limits: Prediction of most subjects' HLA-A and HLA-B alleles by TCR beta sequences was reportedly accurate. The study had only CMV serostatus as immune exposure information. Investigators reported 150 to 200 TCR beta chains as tied to cytomegalovirus. Being indistinguishable, some V segments were excluded, TRBV6-2 and TRBV6-3 among them.

The TCR sequence derives from a woman aged 50 to 60 in good health and CMV-seropositive. The rearrangement joins TRBV10-3 to TRBJ1-3, with 7 bases matching TRBD1. The sequenced sample was PBMCs. CDR3 protein: CAISGDSYSGNTIYF. The CDR3 DNA reads TGTGCCATCAGTGGGGACAGCTACTCTGGAAACACCATATATTTT.